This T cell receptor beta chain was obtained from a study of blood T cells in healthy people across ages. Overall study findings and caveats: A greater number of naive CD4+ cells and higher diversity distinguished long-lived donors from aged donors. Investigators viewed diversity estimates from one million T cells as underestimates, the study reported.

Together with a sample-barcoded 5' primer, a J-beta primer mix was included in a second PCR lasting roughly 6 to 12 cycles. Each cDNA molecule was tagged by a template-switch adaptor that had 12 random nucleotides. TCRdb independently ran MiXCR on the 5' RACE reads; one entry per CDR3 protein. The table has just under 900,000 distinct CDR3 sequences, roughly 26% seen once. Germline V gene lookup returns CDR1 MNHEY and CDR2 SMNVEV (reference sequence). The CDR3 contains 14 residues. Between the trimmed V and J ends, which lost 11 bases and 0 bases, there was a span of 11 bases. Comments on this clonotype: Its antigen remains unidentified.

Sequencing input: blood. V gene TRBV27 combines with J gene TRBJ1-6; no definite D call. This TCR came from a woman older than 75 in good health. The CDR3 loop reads CARSGVSYNSPLHF. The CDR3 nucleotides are TGTGCCCGTTCCGGGGTCTCCTATAATTCACCCCTCCACTTT.